These T cell receptor beta chains were read from a single sample in a study of shared clonotypes between healthy human individuals. Method: immunoSEQ multiplex PCR; TCRdb's copy keeps in-frame clones and lacks some. The sample contains around 750,000 clones, about 74% of which appear only once. The material sequenced was memory CD4+ T cells sorted from blood. Every receptor here comes from a woman in her twenties or thirties in good health. Each CDR3 is given with its conserved first and last residue. D genes are given only for firm matches. A clone size is listed for some rows: how often the clone was seen (once, few, many), or a class if it is expanded.

TRBV29-1,NA,NA,TRBJ1-5,TGCAGCGTTGAAGGCTGGGCCTATAGCAATCAGCCCCAGCATTTT,CSVEGWAYSNQPQHF
TRBV15,NA,NA,TRBJ2-5,TGTGCCACCAGCGAAGCGAGAAAGGCAGCCCAAGAGACCCAGTACTTC,CATSEARKAAQETQYF
TRBV27,NA,TRBD2,TRBJ2-1,TGTGCCAGCAGTTTATCTAGCGGGAGTCGAGGATCCTACAATGAGCAGTTCTTC,CASSLSSGSRGSYNEQFF
TRBV29-1,NA,TRBD2,TRBJ2-7,TGCAGCGTTGAGCTAGCGGGAGTGGAGCAGTACTTC,CSVELAGVEQYF
TRBV16,many,TRBD1,TRBJ1-2,TGTGCCAGCAGCCCCAAAACGGGGGGACTTCGTACAGGGGACTATGGCTACACCTTC,CASSPKTGGLRTGDYGYTF
TRBV15,NA,TRBD2,TRBJ2-1,TGTGCCACCAGCAGAGGGGAGGGGCAGGGCTCCTACAATGAGCAGTTCTTC,CATSRGEGQGSYNEQFF
TRBV27,NA,NA,TRBJ2-7,TGTGCCAGCAGTTTCCAGACAGACTCCTACGAGCAGTACTTC,CASSFQTDSYEQYF
TRBV6-1,NA,NA,TRBJ1-5,TGTGCCAGCAGTGAGGAGCGCCTGGCCCAGCATTTT,CASSEERLAQHF
TRBV14,NA,NA,TRBJ1-1,TGTGCCAGCAGCCAAGATTGGGTCACTGAAGCTTTCTTT,CASSQDWVTEAFF
TRBV6-5,NA,NA,TRBJ2-2,TGTGCCAGCAGCGCAGGGGGAGGCGGGGAGCTGTTTTTT,CASSAGGGGELFF
TRBV28,NA,TRBD2,TRBJ2-1,TGTGCCAGCAGGAGATGGGCTAGCGGACACAATGAGCAGTTCTTC,CASRRWASGHNEQFF
TRBV11-2,many,NA,TRBJ1-1,TGTGCCAGCAGCTCATGGGGGGAGCTCACTGAAGCTTTCTTT,CASSSWGELTEAFF
TRBV5-1,once,TRBD1,TRBJ2-7,TGCGCCAGCAGCTTGGACAGGGGCCGGGACAGGGACTACGAGCAGTACTTC,CASSLDRGRDRDYEQYF
TRBV25-1,once,TRBD2,TRBJ2-7,TGTGCCAGCGCCTCTTGGAGAGGCGGGAGGTCCTCCTACGAGCAGTACTTC,CASASWRGGRSSYEQYF
TRBV18,few,NA,TRBJ2-1,TGTGCCAGCTCACCACGAGGGGATGAGCAGTTCTTC,CASSPRGDEQFF